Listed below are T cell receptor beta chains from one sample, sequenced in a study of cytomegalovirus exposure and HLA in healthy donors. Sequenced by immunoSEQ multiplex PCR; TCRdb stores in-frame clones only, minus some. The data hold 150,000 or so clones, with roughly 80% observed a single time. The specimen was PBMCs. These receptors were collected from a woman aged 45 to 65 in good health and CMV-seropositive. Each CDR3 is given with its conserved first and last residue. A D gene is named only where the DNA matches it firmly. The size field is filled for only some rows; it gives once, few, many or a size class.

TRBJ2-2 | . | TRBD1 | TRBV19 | CASSPGTGGTGELFF | TGTGCCAGTAGTCCAGGGACAGGCGGAACCGGGGAGCTGTTTTTT
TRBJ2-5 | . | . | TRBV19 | CASRNSENGRTQYF | TGTGCCAGTAGGAATAGCGAAAACGGGCGGACCCAGTACTTC
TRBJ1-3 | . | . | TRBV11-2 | CASSLYQGNGNTIYF | TGTGCCAGCAGCTTATATCAGGGGAACGGAAACACCATATATTTT
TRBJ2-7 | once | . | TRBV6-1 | CASSEGRDGYEQYF | TGTGCCAGCAGTGAAGGCAGGGATGGATACGAGCAGTACTTC
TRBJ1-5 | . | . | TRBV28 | CASSLTRDMAQHF | TGTGCCAGCAGTTTAACTAGGGACATGGCCCAGCATTTT
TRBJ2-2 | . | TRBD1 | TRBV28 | CASTLWDSYTGELFF | TGTGCCAGCACCCTGTGGGACAGTTACACCGGGGAGCTGTTTTTT
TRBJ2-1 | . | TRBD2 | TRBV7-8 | CASSFVPSGGAGEQFF | TGTGCCAGCAGCTTCGTCCCTAGCGGGGGGGCCGGTGAGCAGTTCTTC
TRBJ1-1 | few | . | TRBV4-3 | CASSQEGVTEAFF | TGCGCCAGCAGCCAAGAAGGGGTTACTGAAGCTTTCTTT
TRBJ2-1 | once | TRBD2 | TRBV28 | CASSLGGGVSYNEQFF | TGTGCCAGCAGTTTAGGCGGGGGGGTCTCCTACAATGAGCAGTTCTTC
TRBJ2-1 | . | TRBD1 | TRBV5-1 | CASSPGQGTFYNEQFF | TGCGCCAGCAGCCCCGGACAGGGAACGTTCTACAATGAGCAGTTCTTC
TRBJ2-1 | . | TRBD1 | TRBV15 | CATSSRTGTYNEQFF | TGTGCCACCAGCTCACGGACAGGGACCTACAATGAGCAGTTCTTC
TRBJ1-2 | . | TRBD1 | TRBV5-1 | CASSLIHQGGSRTNGYTF | TGCGCCAGCAGCTTGATTCATCAGGGGGGTTCGAGAACGAATGGCTACACCTTC
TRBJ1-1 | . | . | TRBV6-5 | CASSIYGPGTEAFF | TGTGCCAGCAGCATATATGGCCCGGGCACTGAAGCTTTCTTT
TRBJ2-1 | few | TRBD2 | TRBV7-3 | CASSPRLAGVDEQFF | TGTGCCAGCAGCCCCCGACTAGCGGGAGTTGATGAGCAGTTCTTC
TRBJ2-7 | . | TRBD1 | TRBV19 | CASSIVPSGTVYEQYF | TGTGCCAGTAGTATAGTTCCCTCCGGGACAGTCTACGAGCAGTACTTC
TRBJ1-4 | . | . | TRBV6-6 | CASRRAATNEKLFF | TGTGCCAGCAGGAGAGCTGCAACTAATGAAAAACTGTTTTTT
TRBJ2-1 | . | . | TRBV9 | CASSLLELSINEQFF | TGTGCCAGCAGCCTACTAGAGTTAAGTATAAATGAGCAGTTCTTC
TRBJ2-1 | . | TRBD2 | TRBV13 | CASIDSGGANEQFF | TGTGCCAGCATCGATAGCGGGGGGGCCAATGAGCAGTTCTTC
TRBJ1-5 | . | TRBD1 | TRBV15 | CATSGGPDRAWGQPQHF | TGTGCCACCAGCGGAGGACCTGACAGGGCTTGGGGTCAGCCCCAGCATTTT
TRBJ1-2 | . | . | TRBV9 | CASSGRGVGYTF | TGTGCCAGCAGCGGCAGGGGTGTTGGCTACACCTTC
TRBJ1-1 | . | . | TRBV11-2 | CASSLVGGNTEAFF | TGTGCCAGCAGCTTAGTCGGGGGGAACACTGAAGCTTTCTTT
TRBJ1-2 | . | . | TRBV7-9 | CASSSNLSPLDYGYTF | TGTGCCAGCAGCTCCAATTTGAGTCCTTTGGACTATGGCTACACCTTC
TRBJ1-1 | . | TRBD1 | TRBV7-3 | CASSLSAGGTEAFF | TGTGCCAGCAGCTTATCGGCAGGGGGCACTGAAGCTTTCTTT
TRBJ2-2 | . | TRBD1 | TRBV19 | CASSRRTGGNTGTGELFF | TGTGCCAGTAGTCGACGGACAGGGGGTAATACAGGTACCGGGGAGCTGTTTTTT
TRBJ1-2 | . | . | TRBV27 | CASSSRTGLDYGYTF | TGTGCCAGCAGTTCACGCACAGGGCTGGACTATGGCTACACCTTC
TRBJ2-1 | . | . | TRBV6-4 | CASSDGGNEQFF | TGTGCCAGCAGTGACGGCGGCAATGAGCAGTTCTTC
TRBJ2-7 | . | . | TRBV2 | CASSIRGSYEQYF | TGTGCCAGCAGTATCCGGGGCTCCTACGAGCAGTACTTC
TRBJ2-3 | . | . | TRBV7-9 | CSSSPDTDTQYF | TGTTCCAGCAGCCCAGACACAGATACGCAGTATTTT
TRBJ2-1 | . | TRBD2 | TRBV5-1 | CASSLSGRVVDEQFF | TGCGCCAGCAGCTTGAGCGGGAGGGTGGTCGATGAGCAGTTCTTC
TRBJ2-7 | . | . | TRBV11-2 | CASRGMIAPYEQYF | TGTGCCAGCAGGGGGATGATAGCGCCCTACGAGCAGTACTTC
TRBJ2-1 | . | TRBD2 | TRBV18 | CASSQSPSGRRNEQFF | TGTGCCAGCTCACAATCCCCTAGCGGGAGGAGGAATGAGCAGTTCTTC
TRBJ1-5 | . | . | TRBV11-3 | CASRTGGTYPGTNQPQHF | TGTGCCAGCAGGACGGGGGGGACCTACCCGGGGACCAATCAGCCCCAGCATTTT
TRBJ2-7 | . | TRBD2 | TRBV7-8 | CASSLVPSGTPYEQYF | TGTGCCAGCAGCTTAGTCCCTAGCGGGACGCCCTACGAGCAGTACTTC
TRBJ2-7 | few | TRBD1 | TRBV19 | CASSMAPPGQVLYEQYF | TGTGCCAGTAGTATGGCCCCCCCGGGACAGGTCCTCTACGAGCAGTACTTC
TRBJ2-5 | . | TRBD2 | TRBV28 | CASSSPGTSGRRGETQYF | TGTGCCAGCAGTTCCCCCGGGACTAGCGGGAGGAGGGGAGAGACCCAGTACTTC
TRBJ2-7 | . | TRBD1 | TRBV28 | CASILHSPGQGRRYEQYF | TGTGCCAGCATCCTCCACTCTCCAGGACAGGGTAGGAGGTACGAGCAGTACTTC
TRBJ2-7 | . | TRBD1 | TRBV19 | CASSGTGVNHEQYF | TGTGCCAGCTCCGGGACAGGGGTTAACCACGAGCAGTACTTC
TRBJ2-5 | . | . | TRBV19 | CASMKTRPQVSEETQYF | TGTGCCAGTATGAAGACCCGACCGCAGGTGTCTGAGGAGACCCAGTACTTC
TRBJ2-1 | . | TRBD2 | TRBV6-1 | CASSESVLAGVGDEQFF | TGTGCCAGCAGTGAAAGCGTACTAGCGGGAGTTGGGGATGAGCAGTTCTTC
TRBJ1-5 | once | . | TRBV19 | CASSRGGGQPQHF | TGTGCCAGTAGTAGGGGGGGCGGTCAGCCCCAGCATTTT
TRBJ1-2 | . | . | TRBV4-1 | CASSPRGEFYGYTF | TGCGCCAGCAGCCCCAGGGGAGAATTCTATGGCTACACCTTC
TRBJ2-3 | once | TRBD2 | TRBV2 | CASAASGWDTQYF | TGTGCCAGCGCGGCTAGCGGGTGGGATACGCAGTATTTT
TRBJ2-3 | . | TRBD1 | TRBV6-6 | CASSSGQVADTQYF | TGTGCCAGCAGTTCAGGACAGGTGGCAGATACGCAGTATTTT
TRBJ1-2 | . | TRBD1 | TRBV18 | CASSPPGTGMGYTF | TGTGCCAGCTCACCACCCGGGACAGGGATGGGCTACACCTTC
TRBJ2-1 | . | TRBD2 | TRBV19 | CASGLAGGSEQFF | TGTGCCAGCGGACTAGCGGGAGGGAGTGAGCAGTTCTTC
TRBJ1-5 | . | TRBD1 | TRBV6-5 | CASSYTDREPQHF | TGTGCCAGCAGTTACACTGACAGGGAACCCCAGCATTTT
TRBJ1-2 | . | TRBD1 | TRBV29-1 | CSVDGTGNYGYTF | TGCAGCGTTGACGGGACAGGGAACTATGGCTACACCTTC
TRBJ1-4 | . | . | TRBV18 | CATGGAGEKLFF | TGTGCGACGGGGGGAGCTGGTGAAAAACTGTTTTTT
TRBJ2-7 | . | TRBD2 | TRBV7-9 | CASSLREKQYF | TGTGCCAGCAGCTTGCGGGAGAAGCAGTACTTC
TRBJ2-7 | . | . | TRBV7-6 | CASSDRWQTYEQYF | TGTGCCAGCAGCGATAGGTGGCAGACTTACGAGCAGTACTTC
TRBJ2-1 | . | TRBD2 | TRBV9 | CASSASSGRGYNEQFF | TGTGCCAGCAGCGCGTCGAGCGGGAGGGGATACAATGAGCAGTTCTTC
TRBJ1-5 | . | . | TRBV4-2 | CASSQGGGNSNQPQHF | TGTGCCAGCAGCCAAGGGGGGGGGAATAGCAATCAGCCCCAGCATTTT